The subject of this entry is one T cell receptor (beta chain). This clone was observed a handful of times. Its antigen is not yet known. No base qualities exist here, and no much larger clone lies one base off it. The source of the sample is a study of cytomegalovirus exposure and HLA in healthy donors listed by TCRdb under 2017. Notes on the research overall: An earlier analysis of some 550 of the donors reported about 250 Gb of sequence data and 117 million unique TCR beta sequences from 190 million or so T cells. A later genetic analysis used genome-wide SNP genotypes for about 60% of the roughly 670 donors, treating that subset as a discovery cohort. To study patterns of TCR occurrence, a later analysis re-analyzed previously published TCR beta repertoires from 600 to 750 donors and added high-resolution HLA genotyping. Alongside the repertoire data, information on donor age, sex, ethnicity and CMV serostatus was compiled. The later analysis used no new phenotypic data to find candidate immune exposures, relying instead on TCR beta sequences and their occurrence across donors. Because of strong linkage in the cohort, five DR-DQ haplotypes were treated as single units for association and clustering. Among 398 genotyped donors of the cohort, an average of around 240,000 unique TCR beta nucleotide sequences were sequenced per donor, around 18% of them non-productive. An earlier analysis of around 640 of the donors used high-throughput TCR beta sequencing to judge whether each TCR beta V gene segment behaved as functional or pseudogenic. Typing coverage varied by locus: roughly 629-630 donors for A, B, C, DRB1 and DQB1; roughly 510 for DQA1; around 570 for DPA1; approximately 490 for DPB1. Class I and class II HLA loci were covered by the typing at four-digit resolution. To predict cytomegalovirus infection status, the study brought together high-throughput TCR immunosequencing, statistical association of individual TCRs with disease status, and machine learning. All discovery cohort repertoires had been generated on a single sequencing platform. Of the 350 to 450 genotyped donors, 81% fell in the genetic ancestry cluster associated with self-reported Caucasian donors. Along with the roughly 700-subject first cohort, a separate validation cohort of over 90 different subjects was used. An early release covering some 640 HLA-typed donors comprised about 320 gigabases of sequencing data and tens of millions of unique TCR sequences. The study used immunosequencing to profile the T cell repertoires of 666 subjects and linked those repertoires to cytomegalovirus serostatus. The study was designed to test whether signatures of past pathogen exposure could be identified by cataloging public T cell receptors. What the research found in general, with its limitations: It was suggested by the authors that the approach could potentially be generalized to other disease states and immunological phenotypes. Strong co-occurrence of HLA alleles, especially DR and DQ, made assigning TCR associations to individual alleles difficult. Broadly in line with IMGT annotations, most TCR beta V segments showed up in productive rearrangements about 90% or about 30% of the time in an earlier analysis of a few hundred of the donors. The 87-base-pair reads could not distinguish some IMGT-functional V segments, including TRBV6-2 and TRBV6-3, so those segments were excluded. Specific HLA alleles were associated with 16,951 TCR beta sequences at a false discovery rate of 0.05 in a later analysis. Roughly uniform sequencing depth across donors was assumed in presence/absence analyses, although this assumption may not hold. In the study, some 180 TCR beta chains were listed as associated with cytomegalovirus. A later analysis found that most CMV-associated TCR beta chains appeared HLA-restricted, with HLA associations seemingly driven largely by CMV exposure. A cluster of highly shared sequence variants was judged likely to be a technical artifact of the sequencing pipeline. Immune exposure information for the cohort was limited to CMV serostatus. Several of the top co-occurrence clusters appeared to be linked to parvovirus B19, influenza, CMV and Epstein-Barr virus, according to a later analysis. According to a later genetic analysis, donors in an Asian-associated ancestry cluster had fewer N-insertions in productive TCRs than the roughly 700-donor mean. In a later analysis, HLA-associated TCR beta chains showed more clonal expansion and lower generation probabilities than non-associated chains that were equally common. A few of the identified cytomegalovirus-associated TCR beta chains were confirmed in vitro to be specific for cytomegalovirus antigens. A further reported finding was that TCR beta sequences accurately predicted the HLA-A and HLA-B alleles for most subjects in the first cohort. The earlier analysis of about 600 of the donors excluded about 16 rarely observed V segments, including chromosome 9 orphons, because counts were too low. Cytomegalovirus status was reported to be diagnosed by the classifier with high specificity and sensitivity in both the original and validation cohorts. This cohort had only TCR beta chains sequenced, and the lack of alpha or paired-chain data limited which features could be detected. A later analysis found that TCR association rates varied across HLA loci, with DRB1 alleles showing the most associated TCRs and HLA-C alleles the fewest. Linkage disequilibrium might explain the correlated functional status among segregating V segments, but an unknown experimental factor could not be ruled out. While some public TCRs were present in many individuals, most TCR sequences turned up only very rarely across donors. Because HLA typing was missing for some donors at each locus, association tests included only the typed subset. An association between a missense DCLRE1C variant and V-gene and J-gene trimming of TCR beta chains was found in a later genetic analysis and replicated in an independent cohort.

The method was the immunoSEQ multiplex PCR assay. For the multiplex PCR, a mixture combining 60 forward primers for TCR Vbeta segments and 13 reverse primers for TCR Jbeta segments was used. A multiplex PCR assay on genomic DNA amplified the CDR3 region of rearranged TCR beta genes. The amplified TCR beta libraries were sequenced on the Illumina HiSeq System as 87-base-pair reads. The source study handled its data this way. A later analysis counted tens of millions of unique TCR beta chains across the 670 or so repertoires, and roughly 11 million of these chains were shared by at least two donors. Raw reads were error-corrected and collapsed into unique sequences with a nearest-neighbor algorithm that merged closely related sequences to remove PCR and sequencing errors. To assign V, D and J gene segments, CDR3 sequences were aligned to IMGT reference sequences. Each retained sequence needed at least a six-nucleotide match to both a V gene segment and a J gene segment. Rearrangements were classified as productive when the CDR3 lacked stop codons and remained in frame with V and J, and all other rearrangements were classified as non-productive. CDR3 was defined according to IMGT convention as the region running from the second conserved V-encoded cysteine to the conserved J-encoded phenylalanine. In an earlier analysis of 587 of the donors, sequences lacking an unambiguous match to a single V gene segment were excluded. In an earlier analysis of some 590 of the donors, V segments were called functional above 56.7% productive rearrangements and were called segregating when the between-donor standard deviation exceeded 5%. A statistical classification framework was developed to diagnose cytomegalovirus status using the catalog of TCR beta chain sequences. V and J gene assignment, in a later analysis, came from comparing TCR nucleotide sequences with IMGT/GENE-DB human TR gene sequences. The TCRdist pipeline was used in a later analysis to assign CDR3 sequences and most-parsimonious VDJ recombination scenarios. A later analysis defined each TCR beta chain by its CDR3 amino acid sequence plus V-gene family, and excluded reads lacking a unique V-gene family. To address suspected cross-contamination and a sequencing artifact, a later analysis removed 592 highly shared, low-generation-probability nucleotide sequences. For each public chain, a later analysis derived a clonal expansion index from normalized ranks of inferred template counts within each repertoire. In a later analysis, generation probabilities were computed with a VDJ recombination model fitted to out-of-frame rearrangements, and the resulting probabilities were checked against IGoR. In a later analysis, hypergeometric tests were used to score TCR-TCR, TCR-HLA and TCR-CMV co-occurrence, with a repertoire-size bias correction applied to TCR pairs. In a later analysis, false discovery rates were estimated by permuting HLA or CMV assignments 20 times. In a later analysis, co-occurring TCRs were grouped using DBSCAN, and TCRdist sequence similarity was added for clustering within HLA-allele-positive subsets. Repertoires with fewer than 30,000 or more than 120,000 public chains, plus five repertoires with anomalous nucleotide sharing, were excluded from co-occurrence clustering. In its TCRdb copy, this immuneACCESS table keeps in-frame sequences only and misses some clones. Where compared with another copy, unresolved V genes explain less than half of these, and the others have no known cause. V, J and clone size derive from that table, while D and trimming were established from the DNA sequence. This sample has around 190,000 clones in its table, and 75% to 80% of those were observed once. The biggest ten clones account for roughly an eighth of the sample.

The cohort was made up of roughly 670 healthy bone marrow donors. All cohort members were sampled while nominally healthy, although unrecorded immune exposures were likely present. The donor was CMV seropositive and belonged to the group of 250 to 300 seropositive cohort members. A peripheral blood sample was provided by each donor, and peripheral blood mononuclear cells were used for TCR beta sequencing. The Qiagen DNeasy Blood Extraction Kit was used to extract genomic DNA from the blood cell samples. For CDR1 and CDR2, the germline V gene lists MDHEN and SYDVKM. V loses 3 bases of germline sequence and J loses 0 bases, and the interval between the two ends is 9 bases. Inclusive of the bounding cysteine and phenylalanine, the CDR3 is 15 residues long. Just the 45-base CDR3 DNA is kept, in frame starting at base 1.

Sequencing input: PBMCs. The TCR originated in a woman in her thirties in good health and CMV-seropositive. The V and J genes are TRBV28 and TRBJ1-5; the D gene cannot be resolved reliably. The DNA reads as follows: TGTGCCAGCAGTTTCAGCGTTTATAGCAATCAGCCCCAGCATTTT. It is translated as CASSFSVYSNQPQHF.